This paragraph covers one TCR beta chain sequence. Its specificity is unknown. The CDR3 loop spans 13 amino acids. V was cut by 3 bases and J by 2 bases, with 8 bases left in between. Germline lookup yields CDR1 ENHRY and CDR2 SYGVKD. The data are from a study of cytomegalovirus exposure and HLA in healthy donors. For the study at large: About 85 million unique TCRs from HLA-typed donors were held in an early release of data.

Study-wide results and limits: The authors enumerated 180 or so TCR beta chains as linked to cytomegalovirus.

The PCR contained 60 Vbeta and 13 Jbeta primers. The assay was immunoSEQ multiplex PCR, and TCRdb's table has in-frame clones only and misses some. The sample lists under 150,000 clones, under 90% occurring once. This chain connects TRBV10-3 to TRBJ2-7, with D possibly being TRBD1 (5 bases). The specimen sequenced was PBMCs. The receptor's source is a woman between 40 and 50 years old in good health and CMV-seronegative. The chain's CDR3 is CAISEGETYEQYF. Here the CDR3 DNA reads TGTGCCATCAGTGAAGGGGAAACCTACGAGCAGTACTTC.